The clone carrying this TCR beta chain was recorded many times. The antigen remains undetermined. The sample originates from a study of identical twins. The ends were cut back, 0 bases at V and 5 bases at J, with 13 bases in the middle. Germline loops: CDR1 LNHNV, CDR2 YYDKDF (reference sequence). This CDR3 has 16 amino acids. TCRdb processed the 5' RACE reads anew with MiXCR; each CDR3 protein has one entry. Of 690,000 or so distinct CDR3 sequences listed, around 5.7% are singletons. Broader study findings: Conclusions relied on cross-sectional statistical analysis, not following the same donors.

Sequenced material: naive T cells sorted from blood. The chain employs TRBV15 and TRBJ1-4; no clear D gene. This TCR derives from a man between 18 and 35 years old in good health. The CDR3 DNA follows: TGTGCCACCAGCAGAGATCCGGGCGGCTTAAATGAAAAACTGTTTTTT. Its protein is CATSRDPGGLNEKLFF. The full variable domain, its missing parts supplied by reference TRBV15 and TRBJ1-4, is DAMVIQNPRYQVTQFGKPVTLSCSQTLNHNVMYWYQQKSSQAPKLLFHYYDKDFNNEADTPDNFQSRRPNTSFCFLDIRSPGLGDTAMYLCATSRDPGGLNEKLFFGSGTQLSVL.